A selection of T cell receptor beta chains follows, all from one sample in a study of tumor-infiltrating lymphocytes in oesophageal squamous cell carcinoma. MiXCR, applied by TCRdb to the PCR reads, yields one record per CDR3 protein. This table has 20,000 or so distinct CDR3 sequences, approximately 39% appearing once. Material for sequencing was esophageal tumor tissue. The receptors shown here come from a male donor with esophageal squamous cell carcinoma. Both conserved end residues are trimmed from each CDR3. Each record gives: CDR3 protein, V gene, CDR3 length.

CDR3 protein: ASSLASRYEQY
V gene: TRBV7-9
CDR3 length: 11

CDR3 protein: ASSLILVGDRAQETQY
V gene: TRBV7-8
CDR3 length: 16

CDR3 protein: ASSYPGTGAYNEQY
V gene: TRBV6-8
CDR3 length: 14

CDR3 protein: ASSWQRGGFSSYEQY
V gene: TRBV5-8
CDR3 length: 15

CDR3 protein: ASSASGGRNEQF
V gene: TRBV6-1
CDR3 length: 12

CDR3 protein: ASSGSSYEQY
V gene: TRBV6-1
CDR3 length: 10

CDR3 protein: AWSIAGDEQF
V gene: TRBV30
CDR3 length: 10

CDR3 protein: ASSSYRDRVGYGYT
V gene: TRBV27
CDR3 length: 14

CDR3 protein: ATSEEIAAGETQY
V gene: TRBV24-1
CDR3 length: 13

CDR3 protein: ASIDLGTTNTEAF
V gene: TRBV6-1
CDR3 length: 13

CDR3 protein: ASSPTPGLAGGRGTDTQY
V gene: TRBV4-2
CDR3 length: 18

CDR3 protein: ASRGDSEKLF
V gene: TRBV6-1
CDR3 length: 10

CDR3 protein: ASSQDVASGRTDTQY
V gene: TRBV14
CDR3 length: 15

CDR3 protein: ASSLGTGIYNEQF
V gene: TRBV7-9
CDR3 length: 13

CDR3 protein: ASSRRATGIRNTEAF
V gene: TRBV7-6
CDR3 length: 15

CDR3 protein: ASSASGGNYEQY
V gene: TRBV6-5
CDR3 length: 12

CDR3 protein: ASSLSTGTVTYEQY
V gene: TRBV28
CDR3 length: 14

CDR3 protein: ASSLFGDRGEQF
V gene: TRBV7-6
CDR3 length: 12